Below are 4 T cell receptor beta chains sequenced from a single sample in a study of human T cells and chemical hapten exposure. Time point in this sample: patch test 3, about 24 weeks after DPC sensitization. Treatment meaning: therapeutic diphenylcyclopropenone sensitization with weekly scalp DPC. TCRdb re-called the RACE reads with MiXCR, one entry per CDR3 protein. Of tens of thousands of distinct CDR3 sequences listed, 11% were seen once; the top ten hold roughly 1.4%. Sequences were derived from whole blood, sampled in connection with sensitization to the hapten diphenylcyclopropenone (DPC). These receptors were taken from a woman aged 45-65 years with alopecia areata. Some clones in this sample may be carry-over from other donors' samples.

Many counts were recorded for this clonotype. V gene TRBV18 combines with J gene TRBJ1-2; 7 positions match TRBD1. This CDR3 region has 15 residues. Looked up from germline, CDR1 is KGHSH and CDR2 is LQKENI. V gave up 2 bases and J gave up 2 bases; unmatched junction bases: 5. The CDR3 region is CASSPERGPNYGYTF. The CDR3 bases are TGTGCCAGCTCACCAGAGAGGGGGCCGAACTATGGCTACACCTTC.

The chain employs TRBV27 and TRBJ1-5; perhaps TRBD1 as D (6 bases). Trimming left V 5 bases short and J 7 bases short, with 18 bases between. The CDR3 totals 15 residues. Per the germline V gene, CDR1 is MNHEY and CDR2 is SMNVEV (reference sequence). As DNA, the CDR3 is TGTGCCAGCAGTCCGTTAACAGGGTTCGGACAGCCCCAGCATTTT. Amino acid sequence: CASSPLTGFGQPQHF.

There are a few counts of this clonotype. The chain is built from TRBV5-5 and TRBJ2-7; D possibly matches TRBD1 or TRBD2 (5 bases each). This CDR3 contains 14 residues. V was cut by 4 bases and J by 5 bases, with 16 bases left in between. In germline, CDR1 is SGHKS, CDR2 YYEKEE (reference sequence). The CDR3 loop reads CASSGARGIHEQYF. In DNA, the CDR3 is TGTGCCAGCAGCGGGGCCCGGGGAATCCACGAGCAGTACTTC.

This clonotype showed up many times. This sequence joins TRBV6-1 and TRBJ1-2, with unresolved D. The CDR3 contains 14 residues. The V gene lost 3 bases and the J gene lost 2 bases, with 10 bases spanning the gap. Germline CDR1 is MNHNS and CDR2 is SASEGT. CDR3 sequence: CASSETHANYGYTF. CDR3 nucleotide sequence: TGTGCCAGCAGTGAGACCCACGCGAACTATGGCTACACCTTC.